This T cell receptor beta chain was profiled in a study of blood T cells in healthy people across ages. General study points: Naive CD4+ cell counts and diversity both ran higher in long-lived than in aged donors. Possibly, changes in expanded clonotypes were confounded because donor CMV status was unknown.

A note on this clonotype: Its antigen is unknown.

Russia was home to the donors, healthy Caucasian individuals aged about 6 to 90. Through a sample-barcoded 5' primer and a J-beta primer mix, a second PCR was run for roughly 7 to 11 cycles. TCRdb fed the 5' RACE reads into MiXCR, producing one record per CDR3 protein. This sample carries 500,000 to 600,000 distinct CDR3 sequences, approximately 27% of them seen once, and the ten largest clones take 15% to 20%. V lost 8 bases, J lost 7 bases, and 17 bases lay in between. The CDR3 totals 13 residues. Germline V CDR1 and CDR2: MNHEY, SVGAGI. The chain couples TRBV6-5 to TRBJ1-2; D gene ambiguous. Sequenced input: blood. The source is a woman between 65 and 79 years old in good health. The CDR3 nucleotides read TGTGCCAGCGCCCCGGGCGCGACGGGTGGCTACACCTTC. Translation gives CASAPGATGGYTF.